This TCR beta chain is drawn from a study of control samples from healthy donors and cancer patients. The V gene's germline CDR1 is SGHTA and CDR2 FQGNSA. V dropped 1 base and J dropped 5; count of bases not matched to a gene: 6. The CDR3 runs to 15 residues. Some clones are missing from TCRdb's copy, which holds only in-frame ones; the method was immunoSEQ multiplex PCR. The sample lists roughly 100,000 clones, 83% occurring once. Sequenced: blood. The TCR sequence derives from a woman aged 45-59 years in good health. The rearrangement joins TRBV7-2 to TRBJ2-3; 7 bases line up with TRBD2. The CDR3 region is CASSLVAGELDTQYF. The CDR3 DNA reads TGTGCCAGCAGCTTAGTTGCGGGAGAACTAGATACGCAGTATTTT.